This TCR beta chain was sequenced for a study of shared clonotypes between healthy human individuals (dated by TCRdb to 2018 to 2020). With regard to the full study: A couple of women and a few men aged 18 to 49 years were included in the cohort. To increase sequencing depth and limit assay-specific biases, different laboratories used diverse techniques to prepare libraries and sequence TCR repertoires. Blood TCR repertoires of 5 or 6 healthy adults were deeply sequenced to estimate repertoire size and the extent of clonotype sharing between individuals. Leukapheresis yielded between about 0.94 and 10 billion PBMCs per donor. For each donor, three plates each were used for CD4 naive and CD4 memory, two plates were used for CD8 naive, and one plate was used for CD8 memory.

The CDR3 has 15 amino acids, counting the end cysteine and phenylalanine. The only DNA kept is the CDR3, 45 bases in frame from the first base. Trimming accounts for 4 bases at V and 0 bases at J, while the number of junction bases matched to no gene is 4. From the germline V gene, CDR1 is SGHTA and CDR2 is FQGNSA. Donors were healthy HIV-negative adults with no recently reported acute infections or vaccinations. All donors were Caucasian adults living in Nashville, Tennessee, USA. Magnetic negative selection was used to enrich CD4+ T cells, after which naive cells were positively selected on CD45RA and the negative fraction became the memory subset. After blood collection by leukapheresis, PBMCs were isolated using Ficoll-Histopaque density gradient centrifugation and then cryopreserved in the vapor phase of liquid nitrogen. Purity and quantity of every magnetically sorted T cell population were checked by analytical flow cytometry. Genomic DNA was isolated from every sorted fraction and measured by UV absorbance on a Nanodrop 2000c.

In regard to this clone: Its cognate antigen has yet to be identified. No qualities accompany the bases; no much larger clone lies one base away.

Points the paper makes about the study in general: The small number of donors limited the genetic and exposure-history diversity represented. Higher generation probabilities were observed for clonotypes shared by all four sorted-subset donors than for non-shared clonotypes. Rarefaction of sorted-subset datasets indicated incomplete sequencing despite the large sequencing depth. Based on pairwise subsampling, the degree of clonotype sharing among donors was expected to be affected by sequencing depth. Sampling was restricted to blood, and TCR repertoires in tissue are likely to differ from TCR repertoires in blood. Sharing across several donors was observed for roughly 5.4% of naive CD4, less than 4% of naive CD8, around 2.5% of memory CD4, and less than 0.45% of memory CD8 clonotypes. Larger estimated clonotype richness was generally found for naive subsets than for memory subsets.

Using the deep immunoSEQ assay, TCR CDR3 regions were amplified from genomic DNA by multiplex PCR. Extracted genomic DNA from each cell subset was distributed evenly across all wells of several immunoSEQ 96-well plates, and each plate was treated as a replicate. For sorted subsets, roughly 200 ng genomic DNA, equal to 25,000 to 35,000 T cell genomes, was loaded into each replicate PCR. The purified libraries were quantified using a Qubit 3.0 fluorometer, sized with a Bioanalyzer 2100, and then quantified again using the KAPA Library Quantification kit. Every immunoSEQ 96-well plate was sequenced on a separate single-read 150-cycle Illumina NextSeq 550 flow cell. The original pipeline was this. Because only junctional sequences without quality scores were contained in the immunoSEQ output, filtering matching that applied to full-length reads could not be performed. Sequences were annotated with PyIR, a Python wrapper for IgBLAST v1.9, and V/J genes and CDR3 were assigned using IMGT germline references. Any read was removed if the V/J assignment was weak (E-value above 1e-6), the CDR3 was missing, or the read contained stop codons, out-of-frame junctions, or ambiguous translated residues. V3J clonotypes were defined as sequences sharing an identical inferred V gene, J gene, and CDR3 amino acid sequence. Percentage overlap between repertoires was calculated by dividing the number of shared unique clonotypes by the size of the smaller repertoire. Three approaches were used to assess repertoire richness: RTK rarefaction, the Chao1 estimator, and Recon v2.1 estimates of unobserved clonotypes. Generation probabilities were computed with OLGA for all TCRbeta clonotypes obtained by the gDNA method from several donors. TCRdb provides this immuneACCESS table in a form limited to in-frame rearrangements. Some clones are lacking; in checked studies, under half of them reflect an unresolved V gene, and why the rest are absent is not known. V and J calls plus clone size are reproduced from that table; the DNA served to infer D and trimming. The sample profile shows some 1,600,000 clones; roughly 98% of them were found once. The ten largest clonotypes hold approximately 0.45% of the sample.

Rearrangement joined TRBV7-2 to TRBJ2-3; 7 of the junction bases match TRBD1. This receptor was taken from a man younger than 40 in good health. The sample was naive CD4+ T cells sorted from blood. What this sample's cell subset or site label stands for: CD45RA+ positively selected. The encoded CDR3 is CASSSDRTSTDTQYF. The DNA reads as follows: TGTGCCAGCAGCTCGGACAGGACTAGCACAGATACGCAGTATTTT.